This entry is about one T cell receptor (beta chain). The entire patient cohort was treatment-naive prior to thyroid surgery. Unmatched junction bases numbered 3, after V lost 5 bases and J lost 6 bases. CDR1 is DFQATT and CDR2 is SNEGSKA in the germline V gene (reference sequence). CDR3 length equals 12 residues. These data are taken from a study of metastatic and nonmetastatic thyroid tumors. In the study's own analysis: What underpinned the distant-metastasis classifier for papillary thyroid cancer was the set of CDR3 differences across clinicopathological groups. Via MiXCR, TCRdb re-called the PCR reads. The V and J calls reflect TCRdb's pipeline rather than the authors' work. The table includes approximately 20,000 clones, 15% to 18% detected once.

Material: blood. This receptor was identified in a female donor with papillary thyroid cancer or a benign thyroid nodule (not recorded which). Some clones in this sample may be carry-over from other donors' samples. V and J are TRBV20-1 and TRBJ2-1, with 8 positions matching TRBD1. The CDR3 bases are TGCAGTGCTCCGGGACAGGTCAATGAGCAGTTCTTC. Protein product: CSAPGQVNEQFF.